A single sample gave rise to the 29 T cell receptor beta chains below, sequenced in a study of beta chain features in type 1 diabetes. The investigators reverse transcribed all of the isolated RNA, so they sequenced expressed TCRB transcripts. This table comes from immunoSEQ multiplex PCR, and its TCRdb copy is limited to in-frame clones, with some not included. This sample has under 800,000 clones, with 15% to 19% found just once. The sequencing sample was made of naive CD4+ T cells from blood. Receptors were obtained from a man aged 18 to 30 in good health.

This clone has just a few counts. The chain uses TRBV7-9 and TRBJ2-2, with 7 bases lining up with TRBD1. Looked up from germline, CDR1 is SEHNR and CDR2 is FQNEAQ (reference sequence). The V gene end was trimmed by 1 base and the J gene end by 1 base; junction bases not matched to a gene: 3. This CDR3 comprises 16 residues. The CDR3 loop is CASSLGRTGNTGELFF. DNA for the CDR3: TGTGCCAGCAGCTTAGGCCGGACAGGGAACACCGGGGAGCTGTTTTTT.

The chain couples TRBV4-3 to TRBJ2-1; D ambiguous. This CDR3 has 17 residues. Germline assignment: CDR1 LGHNA and CDR2 YSLEER. Trimming stripped 3 bases from V and 0 bases from J, with 15 bases between. The CDR3 spells CASSQTLTPSSYNEQFF. The CDR3 bases are TGCGCCAGCAGCCAGACCTTAACACCGAGCTCCTACAATGAGCAGTTCTTC.

CDR3 loop: CASVTTGDITYSNQPQHF. CDR3 in DNA: TGTGCCAGTGTTACTACAGGGGACATCACCTATAGCAATCAGCCCCAGCATTTT. This chain links TRBV6-4 with TRBJ1-5; 7 bases align to TRBD1. Germline loops: CDR1 MRHNA, CDR2 SNTAGT. The CDR3 consists of 18 residues. Losses at the gene ends were 9 bases for V and 0 bases for J; bases not matched to a gene: 17.

This clone appeared a few times. The genes are TRBV5-6 and TRBJ2-2; D might be TRBD2 (5 bases). CDR1 is SGHDT, CDR2 YYEEEE, per germline. V was shortened by 1 base and J by 3 bases, with 10 bases between the two germline ends. This CDR3 region has 15 residues. In DNA form, the CDR3 reads TGTGCCAGCAGCTTGCGGCGGGTCTACACCGGGGAGCTGTTTTTT. Its protein product is CASSLRRVYTGELFF.

The V call is TRBV30, the J call TRBJ1-6; possibly TRBD1 for D (5 bases). V was trimmed by 5 bases and J by 7 bases, leaving 15 bases between them. The CDR3 sequence is 14 residues long. CDR1 is GTSNPN, CDR2 SVGIG, per germline (reference sequence). The CDR3 nucleotides read TGTGCCTGGGGTAGGGACTGGGACAATTCACCCCTCCACTTT. Its translation is CAWGRDWDNSPLHF.

The V and J genes are TRBV11-2 and TRBJ2-1; 9 nucleotides align to TRBD2. Germline CDR1 SGHAT, CDR2 FQNNGV. V was pared by 3 bases and J by 3 bases, with 0 bases of the junction left unmatched. CDR3 size: 14 residues. The CDR3 bases are TGTGCCAGCAGCTTTAGCGGGAGCTACAATGAGCAGTTCTTC. Translation gives CASSFSGSYNEQFF.

This clone was counted between two and nine times. The genes are TRBV5-1 and TRBJ2-3; possible D gene TRBD1, 6 bases. V lost 1 base and J 1 base, leaving 7 bases between the germline ends. The germline gives CDR1 SGHRS, CDR2 YFSETQ. The CDR3 spans 14 residues. The CDR3 loop is CASSLRQGTDTQYF. The CDR3 nucleotides are TGCGCCAGCAGCTTGAGACAGGGCACAGATACGCAGTATTTT.

About this clone: The sample contains more than one DNA sequence encoding this CDR3. The chain has TRBV5-1 and TRBJ2-5, with D uncertain. Trimming removed 1 base from V and 2 bases from J, with 3 bases in between. Germline V gene sequence: CDR1 SGHRS, CDR2 YFSETQ. This CDR3 spans 12 amino acids. The CDR3 region has the DNA TGCGCCAGCAGCTTGCATCAAGAGACCCAGTACTTC. Its translation is CASSLHQETQYF.

This clone came up a few times. The rearrangement joins TRBV28 to TRBJ2-1; 16 bases are a match to TRBD2. The trim removed 4 bases at V and 9 bases at J, leaving 12 bases unmatched. The CDR3 extends over 18 amino acids. Germline V gene data show CDR1 as MDHEN and CDR2 as SYDVKM. The CDR3 nucleotides read TGTGCCAGCAGTTCCCACCCTCCGGGACTAGCGGGAGGGGTTGAGCAGTTCTTC. Translated: CASSSHPPGLAGGVEQFF.

This clone was seen a handful of times. The rearrangement links TRBV5-1 to TRBJ1-2; tentatively, D is TRBD1 (5 bases). The V end was cut by 4 bases, the J end by 0 bases, with 13 bases between. The CDR3 extends over 15 amino acids. The germline V gene encodes CDR1 SGHRS and CDR2 YFSETQ. The CDR3 bases are TGCGCCAGCAGCCCAGGGAGACCAGCTAACTATGGCTACACCTTC. This sequence encodes CASSPGRPANYGYTF.

This clone was counted only a few times. V usage is TRBV30 and J usage is TRBJ1-2; the D is unclear. This CDR3 has 11 residues. V lost 1 base, J lost 9 bases, and 9 bases lay in between. The germline gives CDR1 GTSNPN, CDR2 SVGIG (reference sequence). The CDR3 coding sequence is TGTGCCTGGAGTGATAGGGTACGCTACACCTTC. Its translation is CAWSDRVRYTF.

The chain has TRBV11-2 and TRBJ2-7, with 8 bases lining up with TRBD1. The CDR3 runs 15 residues. After removal of 4 bases from V and 6 bases from J, the junction contained 11 bases not matched to a gene. Germline CDR1 is SGHAT and CDR2 is FQNNGV. CDR3 sequence (DNA): TGTGCCAGCAGCTCACCCAGGGGGCGAAGGTCCGAGCAGTACTTC. Translated: CASSSPRGRRSEQYF. The full variable domain, with the rest looked up from reference TRBV11-2 and TRBJ2-7, is EAGVAQSPRYKIIEKRQSVAFWCNPISGHATLYWYQQILGQGPKLLIQFQNNGVVDDSQLPKDRFSAERLKGVDSTLKIQPAKLEDSAVYLCASSSPRGRRSEQYFGPGTRLTVT.

This chain joins TRBV6-6 and TRBJ1-4; TRBD1 aligns across 8 bases. The germline gives CDR1 MNHNY, CDR2 SVGAGI (reference sequence). The CDR3 is made up of 15 amino acids. V dropped 5 bases and J dropped 5; count of bases not matched to a gene: 7. CDR3 in DNA: TGTGCCAGCAGTAACACAGGGGGGGAGAATGAAAAACTGTTTTTT. Its translation is CASSNTGGENEKLFF.

The CDR3 sequence: CASSFWTSVSYEQYF. The DNA for the CDR3 is TGTGCCAGCAGCTTTTGGACTAGCGTTTCCTACGAGCAGTACTTC. V is TRBV7-9 and J is TRBJ2-7; the match to TRBD2 covers 9 bases. After removal of 3 bases from V and 1 base from J, the junction contained 4 bases not matched to a gene. The germline V gene encodes CDR1 SEHNR and CDR2 FQNEAQ (reference sequence). The CDR3 runs to 15 residues.

The table lists this clone with many counts. The gene calls are TRBV10-3 and TRBJ2-5; D is undetermined. The CDR3 length is 11 residues. Germline CDR1 reads ENHRY; CDR2 reads SYGVKD. Between the trimmed V and J ends, which lost 6 bases and 6 bases, there was a span of 8 bases. This CDR3 is CAIRNLKTQYF. CDR3 DNA: TGTGCCATCAGGAACCTGAAGACCCAGTACTTC.

The chain is built from TRBV5-1 and TRBJ1-2; 11 bases agree with TRBD1. J gave up 3 bases and V 4 bases, and 5 bases lay outside the gene matches. This CDR3 contains 15 residues. Per germline, CDR1 SGHRS and CDR2 YFSETQ. CDR3 in DNA: TGCGCCAGCAGCCCCGGACAGGGGGCCCACTATGGCTACACCTTC. It yields the protein CASSPGQGAHYGYTF.

The gene calls are TRBV11-2 and TRBJ2-1; D gene ambiguous. The CDR3 has 13 amino acids. From germline, CDR1 is SGHAT and CDR2 FQNNGV. The germline V and J ends were trimmed by 3 bases and 9 bases, with 12 bases remaining between them. DNA of the CDR3: TGTGCCAGCAGCTTCCAAATAGAAGGTGAGCAGTTCTTC. As protein: CASSFQIEGEQFF.

V gene TRBV5-1 combines with J gene TRBJ2-7, with D perhaps TRBD2 (6 bases). Trimming shortened V by 0 bases and J by 1 base, and 8 bases separated the two germline ends. The CDR3 loop spans 14 amino acids. Germline-derived CDR1 and CDR2 are SGHRS and YFSETQ. The CDR3, as DNA: TGCGCCAGCAGCTTGGGGCGGGGTTCCTACGAGCAGTACTTC. Its translation is CASSLGRGSYEQYF.

This clone has a handful of counts. The chain combines TRBV10-3 with TRBJ2-3; D is undetermined. Germline V lookup: CDR1 ENHRY, CDR2 SYGVKD. CDR3 size: 11 residues. V gave up 3 bases and J gave up 5 bases, with 3 bases separating them. CDR3 sequence (DNA): TGTGCCATCAGTGAAATAGATACGCAGTATTTT. Encoded protein: CAISEIDTQYF.

CDR3 coding DNA: TGTGCCACCAGCAGAGATTACCCGGGGGCCAACGTCCTGACTTTC. This encodes CATSRDYPGANVLTF. This rearrangement joins TRBV15 to TRBJ2-6; no firm D call. This CDR3 has 15 residues. From germline, CDR1 is LNHNV and CDR2 YYDKDF (reference sequence). V was shortened by 0 bases and J by 4 bases, with 7 bases between the two germline ends. The entire variable domain, with the rest obtained from reference TRBV15 and TRBJ2-6, is as follows: DAMVIQNPRYQVTQFGKPVTLSCSQTLNHNVMYWYQQKSSQAPKLLFHYYDKDFNNEADTPDNFQSRRPNTSFCFLDIRSPGLGDTAMYLCATSRDYPGANVLTFGAGSRLTVL.

The V gene is TRBV4-3, the J gene TRBJ2-2; weak D call: TRBD1 (6 bases). CDR1 is LGHNA and CDR2 is YSLEER in the germline V gene. The CDR3 runs to 15 residues. Trimming left V 4 bases short and J 1 base short, with 10 bases between. The CDR3: CASSPGHLNTGELFF. Here the CDR3 DNA reads TGCGCCAGCAGCCCGGGACACTTGAACACCGGGGAGCTGTTTTTT.

This clone appeared a few times. The chain is built from TRBV4-3 and TRBJ1-6; a weak D match, TRBD1 (6 bases). In germline, CDR1 is LGHNA, CDR2 YSLEER. With 0 bases removed from V and 10 bases from J, the gap between germline ends came to 13 bases. This CDR3 is 15 amino acids long. CDR3 loop: CASSQEYRDRSPLHF. The CDR3 bases are TGCGCCAGCAGCCAAGAGTACAGGGATCGATCACCCCTCCACTTT.

This clone was counted between two and nine times. The identical CDR3 is also encoded by other nucleotide sequences in the sample. CDR3 sequence reads: CAWRRLNTEAFF. DNA for the CDR3: TGTGCCTGGAGGAGGTTGAACACTGAAGCTTTCTTT. The V gene is TRBV30, the J gene TRBJ1-1; D is unresolved. V lost 3 bases, J lost 0 bases, and 5 bases lay in between. The CDR3 covers 12 residues. Germline assignment: CDR1 GTSNPN and CDR2 SVGIG (reference sequence). Combining the CDR3 with reference TRBV30 and TRBJ1-1 gives the whole variable domain SQTIHQWPATLVQPVGSPLSLECTVEGTSNPNLYWYRQAAGRGLQLLFYSVGIGQISSEVPQNLSASRPQDRQFILSSKKLLLSDSGFYLCAWRRLNTEAFFGQGTRLTVV.

The J gene is TRBJ2-1, the V gene TRBV12-5, with 8 bases lining up with TRBD2. Unmatched junction bases numbered 13, after V lost 0 bases and J lost 0 bases. CDR1 is LGHNT, CDR2 FRNRAP, per germline. CDR3 length: 20 amino acids. CDR3 residues: CASGLVLGTRASRSYNEQFF. The CDR3 DNA follows: TGTGCTAGTGGTTTGGTATTGGGGACTAGAGCTTCCCGCTCCTACAATGAGCAGTTCTTC.

V is TRBV7-9 and J is TRBJ2-7; D is ambiguous. The V gene lost 3 bases and the J gene lost 0 bases, with 15 bases spanning the gap. CDR1 is SEHNR, CDR2 FQNEAQ, per germline (reference sequence). The CDR3 length is 16 residues. For the CDR3, the DNA is TGTGCCAGCAGCTTGGGCGGCAGTGCAAGCTCCTACGAGCAGTACTTC. It specifies CASSLGGSASSYEQYF. The full variable domain, rest sourced from reference TRBV7-9 and TRBJ2-7, is DTGVSQNPRHKITKRGQNVTFRCDPISEHNRLYWYRQTLGQGPEFLTYFQNEAQLEKSRLLSDRFSAERPKGSFSTLEIQRTEQGDSAMYLCASSLGGSASSYEQYFGPGTRLTVT.

This clone showed up just a few times. This chain links TRBV5-6 with TRBJ1-1, with TRBD1 identical over 8 bases. The germline gives CDR1 SGHDT, CDR2 YYEEEE. This CDR3 contains 15 residues. V lost 2 bases and J lost 4; bases outside the gene matches: 7. The CDR3 loop reads CASSLPTGESTEAFF. The CDR3 region has the DNA TGTGCCAGCAGCTTACCGACAGGGGAGAGCACTGAAGCTTTCTTT.

The V call is TRBV7-3, the J call TRBJ2-3; 10 bases agree with TRBD2. This CDR3 has 18 residues. The trim removed 0 bases at V and 2 bases at J, leaving 8 bases unmatched. Germline CDR1 reads SGHTA; CDR2 reads FQGTGA. CDR3 DNA: TGTGCCAGCAGCTTAACTTTTAGCGGGGGGTACTCCACAGATACGCAGTATTTT. Translated, it gives CASSLTFSGGYSTDTQYF.

This rearrangement joins TRBV2 to TRBJ2-2; D is undetermined. The CDR3 runs to 13 residues. Between the trimmed V and J ends, which lost 3 bases and 6 bases, there was a span of 8 bases. Germline V gene data show CDR1 as SNHLY and CDR2 as FYNNEI. The CDR3 region is CASSERQSGELFF. In DNA form, the CDR3 reads TGTGCCAGCAGTGAGAGGCAGTCCGGGGAGCTGTTTTTT. Full variable domain (rest looked up from reference TRBV2 and TRBJ2-2): EPEVTQTPSHQVTQMGQEVILRCVPISNHLYFYWYRQILGQKVEFLVSFYNNEISEKSEIFDDQFSVERPDGSNFTLKIRSTKLEDSAMYFCASSERQSGELFFGEGSRLTVL.

On this clone itself: Other nucleotide sequences in the sample specify the same CDR3. The J gene is TRBJ2-3, the V gene TRBV18, with 14 bases that match TRBD2. V shed 3 bases and J 1 base; nucleotides not matched to a gene: 3. The germline gives CDR1 KGHSH, CDR2 LQKENI. CDR3 length: 17 residues. The CDR3 DNA sequence: TGTGCCAGCTCACCCCCGGGACTAGCGGGAGGCACAGATACGCAGTATTTT. Translating gives CASSPPGLAGGTDTQYF. The whole variable domain, remainder taken from reference TRBV18 and TRBJ2-3, is NAGVMQNPRHLVRRRGQEARLRCSPMKGHSHVYWYRQLPEEGLKFMVYLQKENIIDESGMPKERFSAEFPKEGPSILRIQQVVRGDSAAYFCASSPPGLAGGTDTQYFGPGTRLTVL.